The clone carrying this T cell receptor (beta chain) was seen ten or more times. The antigen remains undetermined. The CDR3 sequence is 13 residues long. CDR1 and CDR2 (germline): MDHEN, SYDVKM. Between the trimmed V and J ends, which lost 8 bases and 4 bases, there was a span of 14 bases. Noted time point: newly diagnosed GD, antithyroid drugs for less than 3 months. From RNA extracted from PBMCs, the TCR library was made. These data belong to a study of regulatory T cells in long-lasting Graves disease. Findings of the study overall: Comparison showed that persistent patients shared more public clonotypes (fewer than 3,000) than new patients (roughly 1,000). TRBV28 was favored in persistent disease, as were TRBJ1-2 and TRBJ2-5.

Construction of the TCR beta libraries employed iRepertoire HTBI primers in conjunction with Arm-PCR of CDR3 regions. A single record per CDR3 protein comes from TCRdb applying MiXCR to the multiplex PCR reads. The repertoire holds some 220,000 distinct CDR3 sequences, with less than 20% as singletons. The sample was also linked to a second study, of T cells in Graves' hyperthyroidism and ophthalmopathy.

The starting material was peripheral blood mononuclear cells (PBMCs), obtained at new diagnosis, from a patient treated with antithyroid drugs. The TCR originated in a woman in her twenties or thirties with Graves disease. V usage is TRBV28 and J usage is TRBJ1-2; D gene ambiguous. The CDR3 DNA sequence: TGTGCCAGCCGTGCAGGCGGCGGCTATGGCTACACCTTC. It translates to CASRAGGGYGYTF.